These 30 T cell receptor beta chains were sequenced from one sample in a study of blood T cell repertoires in COVID-19. The table came from immunoSEQ multiplex PCR; TCRdb's copy has only in-frame clones and leaves some out. The sample includes around 72,000 clones, around 86% of them seen just once. The sample was peripheral blood. These receptors were collected from a man in his fifties with active COVID-19.

The chain links TRBV18 to TRBJ2-7; no reliable D call. The CDR3 is 14 residues long. V was clipped by 0 bases and J by 2 bases, with 8 bases between them. Germline CDR1 reads KGHSH; CDR2 reads LQKENI. This chain's CDR3 is CASSPPRTAYEQYF. The CDR3 DNA sequence: TGTGCCAGCTCACCACCGCGTACAGCCTACGAGCAGTACTTC.

V gene TRBV5-1 combines with J gene TRBJ1-1; tentatively, D is TRBD1 (6 bases). Looked up from germline, CDR1 is SGHRS and CDR2 is YFSETQ. Between the trimmed V and J ends, which lost 2 bases and 2 bases, there was a span of 13 bases. The CDR3 loop spans 15 amino acids. This chain's CDR3 is CASSLNAGVNTEAFF. CDR3 bases: TGCGCCAGCAGCTTAAATGCAGGGGTAAACACTGAAGCTTTCTTT.

The gene calls are TRBV7-8 and TRBJ1-4; D is ambiguous. Trimming removed 5 bases from V and 0 bases from J, with 7 bases in between. CDR1 and CDR2 from the germline V gene are SGHVS and FQNEAQ. The CDR3 is made up of 14 amino acids. In DNA, the CDR3 is TGTGCCAGCAGCAGCCTTGCAACTAATGAAAAACTGTTTTTT. This translates into CASSSLATNEKLFF.

The chain links TRBV27 to TRBJ2-7; 14 nucleotides align to TRBD2. The germline CDR1 and CDR2 sequences are MNHEY and SMNVEV (reference sequence). The trim removed 5 bases at V and 1 base at J, leaving 7 bases unmatched. The CDR3 consists of 17 residues. The CDR3 DNA reads as TGTGCCAGCAGTCCTCTAAGACTAGCGGGAGGGTCCTACGAGCAGTACTTC. It encodes CASSPLRLAGGSYEQYF.

V usage is TRBV7-2 and J usage is TRBJ2-7, with 10 bases matching TRBD2. The J segment lost 4 bases and the V segment lost 4 bases, leaving 7 bases of the junction unmatched. The CDR3 covers 15 residues. From germline, CDR1 is SGHTA and CDR2 FQGNSA. CDR3 protein: CASSSRASGGYEQYF. The CDR3 DNA follows: TGTGCCAGCAGCTCCAGGGCTAGCGGGGGTTACGAGCAGTACTTC.

The J gene is TRBJ2-7, the V gene TRBV28, with D tentatively TRBD2 (5 bases). CDR1 and CDR2 from the germline V gene are MDHEN and SYDVKM. The CDR3 length is 12 residues. V was clipped by 8 bases and J by 4 bases, with 12 bases between them. CDR3 in amino acids: CASGLRGYEQYF. DNA for the CDR3: TGTGCCAGCGGACTTCGGGGATACGAGCAGTACTTC.

The chain combines TRBV6-5 with TRBJ2-7, with 9 bases lining up with TRBD1. The V segment lost 4 bases and the J segment 7 bases; nucleotides outside the gene matches: 11. The CDR3 is 15 residues long. CDR1 MNHEY and CDR2 SVGAGI come from the germline V gene. The CDR3 DNA follows: TGTGCCAGCAGTTCCGGTGGGACAGGGACATGGGAGCAGTACTTC. Protein sequence: CASSSGGTGTWEQYF.

This chain connects TRBV27 to TRBJ1-6, with D maybe TRBD1 (6 bases). The V gene lost 3 bases and the J gene lost 9 bases, with 15 bases spanning the gap. The germline gives CDR1 MNHEY, CDR2 SMNVEV (reference sequence). The CDR3 consists of 15 residues. CDR3 nucleotide sequence: TGTGCCAGCAGTTTTCTGGGAGGGGGAGGTTCACCCCTCCACTTT. Amino acids: CASSFLGGGGSPLHF.

This clone was found once. The chain recombines TRBV14 with TRBJ2-3, with D perhaps TRBD2 (6 bases). V was clipped by 10 bases and J by 4 bases, with 24 bases between them. CDR1 is SGHDN, CDR2 FVKESK, per germline. The CDR3 is 16 residues long. The CDR3 sequence: CAIILILVGGADTQYF. Written as DNA, the CDR3 is TGTGCCATCATCCTAATCCTAGTCGGCGGGGCAGATACGCAGTATTTT.

The chain combines TRBV30 with TRBJ1-2; the match to TRBD1 covers 8 bases. Germline CDR1 GTSNPN, CDR2 SVGIG (reference sequence). The J segment lost 9 bases and the V segment lost 3 bases, leaving 18 bases of the junction unmatched. This CDR3 is 16 amino acids long. The CDR3: CAWRRSPGTGPHRYTF. DNA of the CDR3: TGTGCCTGGAGACGGTCACCGGGGACAGGCCCCCATCGCTACACCTTC.

This clone was found once. The chain couples TRBV14 to TRBJ1-4, with TRBD1 as a possible D gene (6 bases). V was clipped by 4 bases and J by 4 bases, with 7 bases between them. This CDR3 comprises 13 residues. Per germline, CDR1 SGHDN and CDR2 FVKESK. The CDR3 nucleotides are TGTGCCAGCAGCCGGGACATTAATGAAAAACTGTTTTTT. Translation gives CASSRDINEKLFF.

This chain joins TRBV7-9 and TRBJ2-1; a possible D gene is TRBD1 (7 bases). CDR1 is SEHNR, CDR2 FQNEAQ, per germline (reference sequence). The CDR3 is made up of 15 amino acids. Deletions cut 4 bases from V and 0 bases from J, with 10 bases between. This CDR3 reads CASSSRDSSYNEQFF. DNA of the CDR3: TGTGCCAGCAGCTCGCGGGACAGCTCCTACAATGAGCAGTTCTTC.

The rearrangement joins TRBV21-1 to TRBJ2-1; the tabulated D call, TRBD2, remains unverified against the DNA. TRBV21-1 constitutes a pseudogene. CDR3 length: 16 amino acids. CDR3: CASGLAAPLSYNEQFF. The CDR3 DNA sequence: TGTGCCAGCGGACTAGCGGCACCCCTTTCCTACAATGAGCAGTTCTTC.

The chain is built from TRBV6-1 and TRBJ1-6; TRBD1 might be the D (6 bases). This CDR3 has 15 amino acids. V was shortened by 2 bases and J by 10 bases, with 15 bases between the two germline ends. Germline V lookup: CDR1 MNHNS, CDR2 SASEGT. The chain's CDR3 is CASSELAQGQSPLHF. CDR3 in DNA: TGTGCCAGCAGTGAACTGGCCCAGGGACAATCACCCCTCCACTTT.

The chain has TRBV2 and TRBJ2-2; TRBD1 agrees at 9 bases. CDR3 length: 15 residues. Germline CDR1 is SNHLY and CDR2 is FYNNEI. V trimming: 7 bases; J trimming: 5 bases; junction bases outside the gene matches: 8. CDR3 sequence reads: CASNLQGARTGELFF. The CDR3 nucleotides are TGTGCCAGCAATCTACAGGGGGCACGGACCGGGGAGCTGTTTTTT.

The rearrangement joins TRBV28 to TRBJ1-1; TRBD1 agrees at 8 bases. The germline V gene has CDR1 MDHEN and CDR2 SYDVKM. CDR3 length: 15 residues. V shed 3 bases, J shed 5 bases, and the junction held 8 bases outside the gene matches. CDR3 in amino acids: CASSFGQGAKTEAFF. In DNA form, the CDR3 reads TGTGCCAGCAGTTTCGGCCAGGGGGCAAAGACTGAAGCTTTCTTT.

This sequence joins TRBV10-3 and TRBJ1-3; tentatively, D is TRBD1 (5 bases). The CDR3 spans 13 residues. Between the trimmed V and J ends, which lost 6 bases and 4 bases, there was a span of 10 bases. Germline V lookup: CDR1 ENHRY, CDR2 SYGVKD. The CDR3: CAIRDQGGNTIYF. The CDR3 nucleotides are TGTGCCATCAGGGACCAGGGAGGAAACACCATATATTTT.

The chain employs TRBV14 and TRBJ2-7; D remains ambiguous. V lost 0 bases to trimming and J lost 7 bases, with 16 bases between them. Germline assignment: CDR1 SGHDN and CDR2 FVKESK. The CDR3 runs 15 residues. As DNA, the CDR3 is TGTGCCAGCAGCCAAGAAGTCAGCGCCTTGGGTGAGCAGTACTTC. Amino acids: CASSQEVSALGEQYF.

The chain couples TRBV30 to TRBJ2-1, with D possibly being TRBD1 (5 bases). This CDR3 has 11 residues. Per germline, CDR1 GTSNPN and CDR2 SVGIG (reference sequence). V was pared by 5 bases and J by 12 bases, with 14 bases between. CDR3 sequence reads: CAWSVQGGQFF. The CDR3, as DNA: TGTGCCTGGTCTGTCCAGGGTGGGCAGTTCTTC.

This chain connects TRBV27 to TRBJ2-5, with D tentatively TRBD1 (6 bases). V gave up 5 bases and J gave up 4 bases, with 14 bases separating them. There are 14 residues in the CDR3. Looked up from germline, CDR1 is MNHEY and CDR2 is SMNVEV (reference sequence). CDR3 DNA: TGTGCCAGCAGTAAATTCAGGGGTGGAGAGACCCAGTACTTC. It codes for CASSKFRGGETQYF.

This clone has a handful of counts. The chain joins TRBV4-1 to TRBJ2-1; 9 positions match TRBD2. The germline V gene has CDR1 MGHRA and CDR2 YSYEKL. Trimming cost V 0 bases and J 0 bases; bases outside gene matches: 6. The CDR3 runs 18 residues. CDR3 coding DNA: TGCGCCAGCAGCCAAGATGACCCTAGCGGGAACTCCTACAATGAGCAGTTCTTC. Translated: CASSQDDPSGNSYNEQFF.

This chain uses TRBV5-8 with TRBJ2-1; D is possibly TRBD1 (5 bases). Trimming left V 0 bases short and J 7 bases short, with 11 bases between. Per the germline V gene, CDR1 is SGHTS and CDR2 is YDEGEE. The CDR3 length is 14 residues. In nucleotides, the CDR3 is TGTGCCAGCAGCTTGGAGGGGCGCAGGAATGAGCAGTTCTTC. Amino acid sequence: CASSLEGRRNEQFF. The variable domain in full, completed from reference TRBV5-8 and TRBJ2-1, reads EAGVTQSPTHLIKTRGQQATLRCSPISGHTSVYWYQQALGLGLQFLLWYDEGEERNRGNFPPRFSGRQFPNYSSELNVNALELEDSALYLCASSLEGRRNEQFFGPGTRLTVL.

The chain joins TRBV9 to TRBJ2-7, with TRBD2 matching over 9 bases. The length of the CDR3 is 14 residues. Per germline, CDR1 SGDLS and CDR2 YYNGEE. With 0 bases clipped from V and 6 bases from J, the junction kept 4 bases outside the gene matches. The CDR3 protein is CASSVGLAGSEQYF. In nucleotides, the CDR3 is TGTGCCAGCAGCGTAGGGCTAGCGGGATCCGAGCAGTACTTC.

The chain couples TRBV5-4 to TRBJ1-2; 7 bases line up with TRBD1. The length of the CDR3 is 15 residues. Trimming cost V 7 bases and J 10 bases; bases outside gene matches: 19. The V gene's germline CDR1 is SGHNT and CDR2 YYREEE (reference sequence). The CDR3 nucleotides read TGTGCCAGCGGCCGGGAGGGGGCGAGTGGTGGCGACTACACCTTC. Protein product: CASGREGASGGDYTF.

This clone has only one observation. The chain uses TRBV18 and TRBJ1-1; weak D call: TRBD1 (6 bases). This CDR3 has 14 residues. Germline-derived CDR1 and CDR2 are KGHSH and LQKENI. The germline V and J ends were trimmed by 4 bases and 1 base, with 10 bases remaining between them. The CDR3 region has the DNA TGTGCCAGCTCACTCTCGGGACAGAACACTGAAGCTTTCTTT. It codes for CASSLSGQNTEAFF. Variable domain in full (rest from reference TRBV18 and TRBJ1-1): NAGVMQNPRHLVRRRGQEARLRCSPMKGHSHVYWYRQLPEEGLKFMVYLQKENIIDESGMPKERFSAEFPKEGPSILRIQQVVRGDSAAYFCASSLSGQNTEAFFGQGTRLTVV.

The chain links TRBV19 to TRBJ2-1, with 11 bases fitting TRBD1. Germline V gene lookup returns CDR1 LNHDA and CDR2 SQIVND (reference sequence). CDR3 length: 14 residues. V trimming: 6 bases; J trimming: 2 bases; junction bases outside the gene matches: 0. In DNA, the CDR3 is TGTGCCAGTAGGGGACAGGGGGCCTACAATGAGCAGTTCTTC. This translates into CASRGQGAYNEQFF.

This chain uses TRBV4-1 with TRBJ2-5, with 12 positions matching TRBD1. Germline V gives CDR1 MGHRA, CDR2 YSYEKL. This CDR3 region has 18 residues. V gave up 1 base and J gave up 5 bases; unmatched junction bases: 11. CDR3 in amino acids: CASSQGPGTGGQAETQYF. CDR3 nucleotide sequence: TGCGCCAGCAGCCAAGGGCCCGGGACAGGGGGCCAAGCGGAGACCCAGTACTTC.

The CDR3 DNA sequence: TGTGCCAGCAGCCTAGGGCGGGGGGCTGACGAGCAGTACTTC. Encoded protein: CASSLGRGADEQYF. This chain links TRBV11-3 with TRBJ2-7; 8 nucleotides line up with TRBD2. J gave up 5 bases and V 5 bases, and 8 bases lay outside the gene matches. The CDR3 runs to 14 residues. Germline V gene data show CDR1 as SGHNT and CDR2 as YENEEA.

V and J are TRBV19 and TRBJ1-5; a weak D match, TRBD1 (5 bases). Between the trimmed V and J ends, which lost 2 bases and 3 bases, there was a span of 8 bases. This CDR3 is 14 amino acids long. Per germline, CDR1 LNHDA and CDR2 SQIVND (reference sequence). CDR3 DNA: TGTGCCAGTAGTATACTCAGGGCCAATCAGCCCCAGCATTTT. This sequence encodes CASSILRANQPQHF.

This chain joins TRBV25-1 and TRBJ1-1, with D possibly TRBD1 on 6 matching bases. Germline values: CDR1 MGHDK, CDR2 SYGVNS. The CDR3 contains 15 residues. Trimming stripped 2 bases from V and 2 bases from J, with 12 bases between. The CDR3 protein is CASSERPQGNTEAFF. As DNA, the CDR3 is TGTGCCAGCAGTGAAAGGCCACAGGGTAACACTGAAGCTTTCTTT.